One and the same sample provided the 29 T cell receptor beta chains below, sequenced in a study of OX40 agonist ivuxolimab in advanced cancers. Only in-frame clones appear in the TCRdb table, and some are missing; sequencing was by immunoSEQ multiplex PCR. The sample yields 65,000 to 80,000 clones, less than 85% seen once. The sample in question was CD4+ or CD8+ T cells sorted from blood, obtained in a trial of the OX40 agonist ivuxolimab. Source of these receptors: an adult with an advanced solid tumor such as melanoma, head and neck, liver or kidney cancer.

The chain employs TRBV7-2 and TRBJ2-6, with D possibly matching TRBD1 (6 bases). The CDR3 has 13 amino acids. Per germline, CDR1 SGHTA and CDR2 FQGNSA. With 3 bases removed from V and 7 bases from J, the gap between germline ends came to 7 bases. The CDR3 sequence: CASSFRGANVLTF. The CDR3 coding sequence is TGTGCCAGCAGCTTCAGGGGAGCCAACGTCCTGACTTTC. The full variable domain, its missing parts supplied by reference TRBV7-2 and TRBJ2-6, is GAGVSQSPSNKVTEKGKDVELRCDPISGHTALYWYRQSLGQGLEFLIYFQGNSAPDKSGLPSDRFSAERTGGSVSTLTIQRTQQEDSAVYLCASSFRGANVLTFGAGSRLTVL.

This CDR3 is CASSVQGGATNEKLFF. Written as DNA, the CDR3 is TGCGCCAGCAGCGTACAGGGGGGAGCAACTAATGAAAAACTGTTTTTT. The chain couples TRBV5-1 to TRBJ1-4, with 8 bases matching TRBD1. Germline CDR1 SGHRS, CDR2 YFSETQ. The CDR3 loop spans 16 amino acids. V was clipped by 4 bases and J by 0 bases; unmatched bases: 5. Supplemented by reference TRBV5-1 and TRBJ1-4, the full variable domain reads KAGVTQTPRYLIKTRGQQVTLSCSPISGHRSVSWYQQTPGQGLQFLFEYFSETQRNKGNFPGRFSGRQFSNSRSEMNVSTLELGDSALYLCASSVQGGATNEKLFFGSGTQLSVL.

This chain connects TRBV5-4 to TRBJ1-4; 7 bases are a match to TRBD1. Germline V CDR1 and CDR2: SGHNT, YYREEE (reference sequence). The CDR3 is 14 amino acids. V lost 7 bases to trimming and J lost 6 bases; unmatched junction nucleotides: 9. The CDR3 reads CASRPWDSYEKLFF. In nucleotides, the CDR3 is TGTGCCAGCCGGCCCTGGGACAGTTATGAAAAACTGTTTTTT.

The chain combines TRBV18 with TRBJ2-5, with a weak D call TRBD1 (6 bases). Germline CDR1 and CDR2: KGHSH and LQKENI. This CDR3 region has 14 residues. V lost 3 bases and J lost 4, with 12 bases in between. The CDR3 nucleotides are TGTGCCAGCTCACCCTCAGGACAGCCAGAGACCCAGTACTTC. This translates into CASSPSGQPETQYF.

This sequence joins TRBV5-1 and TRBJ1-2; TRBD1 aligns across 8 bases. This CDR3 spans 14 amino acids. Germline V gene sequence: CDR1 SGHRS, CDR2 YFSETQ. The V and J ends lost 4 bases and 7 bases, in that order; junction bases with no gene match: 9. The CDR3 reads CASSPDREACGYTF. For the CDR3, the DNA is TGCGCCAGCAGCCCGGACAGGGAGGCCTGTGGCTACACCTTC.

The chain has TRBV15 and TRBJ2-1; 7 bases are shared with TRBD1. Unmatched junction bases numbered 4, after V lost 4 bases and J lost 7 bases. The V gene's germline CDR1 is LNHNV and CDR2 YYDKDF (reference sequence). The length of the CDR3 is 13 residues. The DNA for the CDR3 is TGTGCCACCAGCATCGACAGGGTGAATGAGCAGTTCTTC. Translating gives CATSIDRVNEQFF.

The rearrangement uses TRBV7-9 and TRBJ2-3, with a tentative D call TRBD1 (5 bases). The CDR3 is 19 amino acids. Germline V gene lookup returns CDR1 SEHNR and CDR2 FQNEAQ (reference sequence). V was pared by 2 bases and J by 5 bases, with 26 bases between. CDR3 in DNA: TGTGCCAGCAGCTTAAGGGGCCTTGGGCGCCGGTCGAGTATAGATACGCAGTATTTT. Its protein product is CASSLRGLGRRSSIDTQYF.

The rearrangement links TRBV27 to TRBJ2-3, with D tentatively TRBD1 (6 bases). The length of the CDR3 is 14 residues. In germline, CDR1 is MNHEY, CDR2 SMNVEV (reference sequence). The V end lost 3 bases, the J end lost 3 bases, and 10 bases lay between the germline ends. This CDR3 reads CASSLARGTDTQYF. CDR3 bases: TGTGCCAGCAGTTTGGCCAGGGGTACAGATACGCAGTATTTT.

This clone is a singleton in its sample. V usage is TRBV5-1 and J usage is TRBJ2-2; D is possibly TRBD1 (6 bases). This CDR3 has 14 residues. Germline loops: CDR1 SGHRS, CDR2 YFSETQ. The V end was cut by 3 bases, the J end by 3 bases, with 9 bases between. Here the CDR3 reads CASSWTEYTGELFF. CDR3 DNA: TGCGCCAGCAGCTGGACAGAATACACCGGGGAGCTGTTTTTT.

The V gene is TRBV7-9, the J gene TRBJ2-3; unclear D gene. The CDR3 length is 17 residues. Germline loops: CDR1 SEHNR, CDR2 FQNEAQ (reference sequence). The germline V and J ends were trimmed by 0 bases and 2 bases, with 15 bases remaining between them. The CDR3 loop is CASSLASKEQHTDTQYF. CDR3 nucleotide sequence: TGTGCCAGCAGCTTAGCGTCTAAGGAACAGCACACAGATACGCAGTATTTT. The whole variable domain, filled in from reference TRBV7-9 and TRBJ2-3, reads DTGVSQNPRHKITKRGQNVTFRCDPISEHNRLYWYRQTLGQGPEFLTYFQNEAQLEKSRLLSDRFSAERPKGSFSTLEIQRTEQGDSAMYLCASSLASKEQHTDTQYFGPGTRLTVL.

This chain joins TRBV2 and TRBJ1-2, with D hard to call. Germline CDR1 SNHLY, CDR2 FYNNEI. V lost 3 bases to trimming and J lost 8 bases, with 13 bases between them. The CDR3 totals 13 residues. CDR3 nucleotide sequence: TGTGCCAGCAGTGACGGGTGGTCTAGCGGCTACACCTTC. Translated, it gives CASSDGWSSGYTF.

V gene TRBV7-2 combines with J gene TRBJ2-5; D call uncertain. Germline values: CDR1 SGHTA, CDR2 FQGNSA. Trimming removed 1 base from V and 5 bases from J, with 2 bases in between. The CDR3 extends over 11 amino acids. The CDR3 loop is CASSLVETQYF. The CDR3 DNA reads TGTGCCAGCAGCTTAGTGGAGACCCAGTACTTC.

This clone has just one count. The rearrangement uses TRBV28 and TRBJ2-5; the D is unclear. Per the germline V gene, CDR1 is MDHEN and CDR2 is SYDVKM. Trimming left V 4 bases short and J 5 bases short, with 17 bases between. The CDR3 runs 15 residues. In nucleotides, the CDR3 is TGTGCCAGCAGTTCCCCGGACGGTACCTGGGAGACCCAGTACTTC. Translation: CASSSPDGTWETQYF.

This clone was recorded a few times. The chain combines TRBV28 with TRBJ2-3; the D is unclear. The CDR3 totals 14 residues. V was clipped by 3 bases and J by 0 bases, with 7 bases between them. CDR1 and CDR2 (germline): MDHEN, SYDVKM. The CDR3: CASSFGGSTDTQYF. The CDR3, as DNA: TGTGCCAGCAGTTTTGGCGGAAGCACAGATACGCAGTATTTT.

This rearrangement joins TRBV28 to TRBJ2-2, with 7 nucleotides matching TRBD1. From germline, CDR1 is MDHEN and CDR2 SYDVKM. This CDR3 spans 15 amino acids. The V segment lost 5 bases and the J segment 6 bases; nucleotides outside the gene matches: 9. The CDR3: CASSVQQGSPGELFF. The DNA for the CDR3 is TGTGCCAGCAGTGTACAACAGGGGTCCCCCGGGGAGCTGTTTTTT.

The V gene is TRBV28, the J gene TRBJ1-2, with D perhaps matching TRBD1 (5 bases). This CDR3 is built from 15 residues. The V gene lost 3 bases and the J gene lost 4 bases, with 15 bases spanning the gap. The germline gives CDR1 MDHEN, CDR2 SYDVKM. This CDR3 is CASSLGHSGTYGYTF. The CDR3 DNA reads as TGTGCCAGCAGTTTGGGTCATTCCGGGACCTATGGCTACACCTTC.

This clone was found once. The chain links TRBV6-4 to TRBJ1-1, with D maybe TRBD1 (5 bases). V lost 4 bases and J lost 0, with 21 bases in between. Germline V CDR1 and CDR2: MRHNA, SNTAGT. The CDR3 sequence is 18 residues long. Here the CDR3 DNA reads TGTGCCAGCAGTGCCGTTATGGGGAGGGGACCCATGAACACTGAAGCTTTCTTT. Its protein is CASSAVMGRGPMNTEAFF.

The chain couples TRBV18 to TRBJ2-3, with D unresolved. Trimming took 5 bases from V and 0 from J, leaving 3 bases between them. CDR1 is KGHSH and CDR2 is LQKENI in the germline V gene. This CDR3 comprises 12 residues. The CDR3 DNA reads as TGTGCCAGCTCAGACAGCACAGATACGCAGTATTTT. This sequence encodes CASSDSTDTQYF.

CDR3 loop: CASSSDAGRTNEKLFF. The CDR3 DNA reads as TGTGCCAGCAGCTCCGACGCGGGGCGGACTAATGAAAAACTGTTTTTT. The rearrangement uses TRBV7-9 and TRBJ1-4; D might be TRBD1 (5 bases). Germline assignment: CDR1 SEHNR and CDR2 FQNEAQ (reference sequence). Trimming pared 4 bases from V and 2 bases from J, leaving 14 bases between. The CDR3 loop spans 16 amino acids.

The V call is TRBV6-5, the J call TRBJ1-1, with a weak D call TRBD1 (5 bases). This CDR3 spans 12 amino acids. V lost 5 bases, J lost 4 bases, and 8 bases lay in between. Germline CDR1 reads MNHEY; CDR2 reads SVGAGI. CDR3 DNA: TGTGCCAGCAGTGGGAGGGGCACTGAAGCTTTCTTT. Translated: CASSGRGTEAFF.

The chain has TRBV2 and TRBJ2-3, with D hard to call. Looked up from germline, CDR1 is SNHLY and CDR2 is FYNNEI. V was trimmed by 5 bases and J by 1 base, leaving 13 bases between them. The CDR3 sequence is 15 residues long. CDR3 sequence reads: CASSKQTLRTDTQYF. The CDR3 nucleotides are TGTGCCAGCAGTAAACAGACACTTCGCACAGATACGCAGTATTTT.

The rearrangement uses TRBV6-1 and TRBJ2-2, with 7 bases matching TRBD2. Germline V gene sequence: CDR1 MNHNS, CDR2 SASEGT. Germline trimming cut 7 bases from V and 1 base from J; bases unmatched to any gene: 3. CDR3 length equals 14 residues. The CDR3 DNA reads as TGTGCCAGCATGGGCGGGGGGAACACCGGGGAGCTGTTTTTT. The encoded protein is CASMGGGNTGELFF.

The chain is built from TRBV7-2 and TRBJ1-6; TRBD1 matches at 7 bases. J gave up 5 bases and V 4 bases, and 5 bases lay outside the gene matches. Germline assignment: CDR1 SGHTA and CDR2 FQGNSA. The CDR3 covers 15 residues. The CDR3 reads CASSSRQGNNSPLHF. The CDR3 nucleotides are TGTGCCAGCAGCTCGAGACAGGGCAATAATTCACCCCTCCACTTT. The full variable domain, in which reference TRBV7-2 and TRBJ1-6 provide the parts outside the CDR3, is GAGVSQSPSNKVTEKGKDVELRCDPISGHTALYWYRQSLGQGLEFLIYFQGNSAPDKSGLPSDRFSAERTGGSVSTLTIQRTQQEDSAVYLCASSSRQGNNSPLHFGNGTRLTVT.

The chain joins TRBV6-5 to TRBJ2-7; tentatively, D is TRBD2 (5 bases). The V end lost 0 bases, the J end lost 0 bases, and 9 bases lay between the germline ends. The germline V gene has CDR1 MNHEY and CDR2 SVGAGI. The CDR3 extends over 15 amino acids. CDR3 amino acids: CASSYSTGISYEQYF. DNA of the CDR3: TGTGCCAGCAGTTACTCGACGGGGATCTCCTACGAGCAGTACTTC.

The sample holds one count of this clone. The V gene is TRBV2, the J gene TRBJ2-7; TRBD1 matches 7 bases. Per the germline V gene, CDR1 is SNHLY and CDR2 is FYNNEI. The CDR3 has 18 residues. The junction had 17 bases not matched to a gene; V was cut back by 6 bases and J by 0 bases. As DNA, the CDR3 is TGTGCCAGCAGGGCCCCTAGGACCTGGGACAGCCTCTCCTACGAGCAGTACTTC. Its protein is CASRAPRTWDSLSYEQYF.

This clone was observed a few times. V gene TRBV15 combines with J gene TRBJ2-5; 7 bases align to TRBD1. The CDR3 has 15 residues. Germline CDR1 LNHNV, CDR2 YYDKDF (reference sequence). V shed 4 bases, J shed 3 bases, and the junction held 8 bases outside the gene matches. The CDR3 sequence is CATSTPGTAEETQYF. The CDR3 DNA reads TGTGCCACCAGCACGCCGGGGACAGCGGAAGAGACCCAGTACTTC.

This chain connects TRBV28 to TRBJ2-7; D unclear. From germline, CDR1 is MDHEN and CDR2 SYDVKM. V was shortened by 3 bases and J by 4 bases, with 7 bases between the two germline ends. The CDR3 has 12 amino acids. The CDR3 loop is CASSFSQYEQYF. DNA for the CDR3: TGTGCCAGCAGTTTTTCACAATACGAGCAGTACTTC.

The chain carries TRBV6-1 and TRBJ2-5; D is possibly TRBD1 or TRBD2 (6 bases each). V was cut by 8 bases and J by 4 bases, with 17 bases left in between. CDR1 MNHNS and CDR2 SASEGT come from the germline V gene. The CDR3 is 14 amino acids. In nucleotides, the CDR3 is TGTGCCAGCTTCGAAGGGGGGCGGGGAGAGACCCAGTACTTC. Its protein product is CASFEGGRGETQYF.

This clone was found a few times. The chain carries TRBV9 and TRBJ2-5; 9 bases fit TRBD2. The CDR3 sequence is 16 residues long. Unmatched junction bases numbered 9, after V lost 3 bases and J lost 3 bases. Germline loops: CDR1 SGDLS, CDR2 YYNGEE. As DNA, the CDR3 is TGTGCCAGCAGCGCTGCCTGGACTAGCGCCGAAGAGACCCAGTACTTC. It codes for CASSAAWTSAEETQYF.